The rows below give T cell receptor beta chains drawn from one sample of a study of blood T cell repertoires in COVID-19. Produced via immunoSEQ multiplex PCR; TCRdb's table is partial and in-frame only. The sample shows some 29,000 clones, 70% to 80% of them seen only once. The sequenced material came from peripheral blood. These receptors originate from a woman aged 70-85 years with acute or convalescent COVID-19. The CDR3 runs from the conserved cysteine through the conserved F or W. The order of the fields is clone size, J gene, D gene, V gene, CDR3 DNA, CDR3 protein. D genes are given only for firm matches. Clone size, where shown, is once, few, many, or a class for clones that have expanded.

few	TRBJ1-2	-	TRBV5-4	TGTGCCAGCAGCTTATACTATGACAGGTCCTATGGCTACACCTTC	CASSLYYDRSYGYTF
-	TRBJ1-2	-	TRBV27	TGTGCCAGCAGTTTATCGTACTCCTATGGCTACACCTTC	CASSLSYSYGYTF
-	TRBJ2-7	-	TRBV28	TGTGCCAGCAGTTTAAGTGGAGGGACCTGGGAGGCAGGGGGGTACGAGCAGTACTTC	CASSLSGGTWEAGGYEQYF
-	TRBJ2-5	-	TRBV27	TGTGCCAGCAGGACGAGAGGGGGTTGGGGTGGTGAGACCCAGTACTTC	CASRTRGGWGGETQYF
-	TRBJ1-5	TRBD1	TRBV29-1	TGCAGCGCCGGGACAGGGTTCAATCAGCCCCAGCATTTT	CSAGTGFNQPQHF
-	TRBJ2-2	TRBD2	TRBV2	TGTGCCAGCACCCGCCGGGACTACCAAACCGGGGAGCTGTTTTTT	CASTRRDYQTGELFF
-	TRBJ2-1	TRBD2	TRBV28	TGTGCCAGCAGGCTAGCGGGAGGGCGGTCCTACAATGAGCAGTTCTTC	CASRLAGGRSYNEQFF
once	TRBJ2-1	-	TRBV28	TGTGCCAGCAGGAGGAGATATACAAATAATGAGCAGTTCTTC	CASRRRYTNNEQFF
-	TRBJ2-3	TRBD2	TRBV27	TGTGCCAGCAGCTCCGGGATGCTAGCGGGAGATACGCAGTATTTT	CASSSGMLAGDTQYF
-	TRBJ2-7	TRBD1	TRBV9	TGTGCCAGCAGCGCCGGGACAGGGGTCTACGAGCAGTACTTC	CASSAGTGVYEQYF
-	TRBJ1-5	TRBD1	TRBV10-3	TGTGCCACCACAGGGGAGTGGAATCAGCCCCAGCATTTT	CATTGEWNQPQHF
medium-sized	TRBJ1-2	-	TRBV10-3	TGTGCCATGGCCCGGGAAGGGGGACGGGACTATGGCTACACCTTC	CAMAREGGRDYGYTF